This T cell receptor beta chain was observed in a study of regulatory T cells in long-lasting Graves disease. Time point reported: newly diagnosed GD, antithyroid drugs for less than 3 months. PBMC-derived RNA was used for the TCR library. Construction of the TCR beta libraries employed iRepertoire HTBI primers in conjunction with Arm-PCR of CDR3 regions. MiXCR, applied by TCRdb to the multiplex PCR reads, yields one record per CDR3 protein. The sample shows 250,000 to 300,000 distinct CDR3 sequences, 15% to 20% of them seen only once. This clonotype was seen repeatedly, ten times or more. Its specificity is not known. The CDR3 covers 15 residues. The J segment lost 11 bases and the V segment lost 0 bases, leaving 8 bases of the junction unmatched. Germline assignment: CDR1 DFQATT and CDR2 SNEGSKA (reference sequence). General study points: Favoring TRBV28, TRBJ1-2 and TRBJ2-5 was a feature seen in persistent disease.

This sample also belongs to another study, concerning T cells in Graves' hyperthyroidism and ophthalmopathy.

This sequence was found in a woman aged 25 to 39 with Graves disease. Material: peripheral blood mononuclear cells (PBMCs), obtained at new diagnosis, from a patient treated with antithyroid drugs. This chain connects TRBV20-1 to TRBJ1-6; 9 bases are shared with TRBD1. This chain's CDR3 is CSARDRDREATPLHF. CDR3 coding DNA: TGCAGTGCTAGAGATCGGGACAGGGAGGCGACACCCCTCCACTTT.